Each of the 11 T cell receptor beta chains below was sequenced from the same sample in a study of blood T cell repertoires in COVID-19. Assay: immunoSEQ multiplex PCR; the TCRdb copy retains only in-frame clones and omits some. Among about 100,000 clones listed, 85% to 90% were seen once. Sequencing used peripheral blood. These receptor sequences come from a human donor with COVID-19, enrolled during active disease. The donor label of this sample is uncertain.

The chain employs TRBV2 and TRBJ1-2; D is possibly TRBD1 (6 bases). CDR3 length: 12 residues. The germline V and J ends were trimmed by 7 bases and 5 bases, with 11 bases remaining between them. Per the germline V gene, CDR1 is SNHLY and CDR2 is FYNNEI. The CDR3 region is CASTGQSYGYTF. In DNA form, the CDR3 reads TGTGCCAGCACTGGACAGTCTTATGGCTACACCTTC. Filled out from reference TRBV2 and TRBJ1-2, the complete variable domain reads EPEVTQTPSHQVTQMGQEVILRCVPISNHLYFYWYRQILGQKVEFLVSFYNNEISEKSEIFDDQFSVERPDGSNFTLKIRSTKLEDSAMYFCASTGQSYGYTFGSGTRLTVV.

This chain links TRBV5-1 with TRBJ2-2; TRBD2 matches at 11 bases. The J segment lost 6 bases and the V segment lost 3 bases, leaving 7 bases of the junction unmatched. The CDR3 has 16 residues. Germline V gives CDR1 SGHRS, CDR2 YFSETQ. The CDR3 bases are TGCGCCAGCAGCTCTACTAGCGGGGGCCCCCCCGGGGAGCTGTTTTTT. Translation: CASSSTSGGPPGELFF.

The genes are TRBV5-1 and TRBJ1-1; TRBD1 is a possible D gene (5 bases). The CDR3 spans 14 residues. V lost 4 bases and J lost 1, with 11 bases in between. Germline loops: CDR1 SGHRS, CDR2 YFSETQ. In nucleotides, the CDR3 is TGCGCCAGCAGCACCCCGACAGAGAACACTGAAGCTTTCTTT. Protein product: CASSTPTENTEAFF.

The chain recombines TRBV6-5 with TRBJ2-7; 8 bases are a match to TRBD1. The CDR3 runs to 15 residues. The J segment lost 0 bases and the V segment lost 0 bases, leaving 1 base of the junction unmatched. The germline gives CDR1 MNHEY, CDR2 SVGAGI. CDR3 bases: TGTGCCAGCAGTTACTCGGGACAGGACTCCTACGAGCAGTACTTC. Amino acids: CASSYSGQDSYEQYF.

The V and J genes are TRBV14 and TRBJ1-1; the D gene is possibly TRBD1 (5 bases). The CDR3 is 15 amino acids. Germline CDR1 SGHDN, CDR2 FVKESK. Trimming stripped 1 base from V and 0 bases from J, with 9 bases between. The DNA for the CDR3 is TGTGCCAGCAGCCAAGTTGACAGTCTGAACACTGAAGCTTTCTTT. Amino acids: CASSQVDSLNTEAFF.

There are a few counts of this clone. The gene calls are TRBV7-3 and TRBJ2-2; D is perhaps TRBD2 (6 bases). V was cut by 1 base and J by 2 bases, with 11 bases left in between. CDR3 size: 16 residues. CDR1 and CDR2 (germline): SGHTA, FQGTGA. The DNA for the CDR3 is TGTGCCAGCAGCTTAAACGGGGGAGCTAACACCGGGGAGCTGTTTTTT. This translates into CASSLNGGANTGELFF.

The chain recombines TRBV11-3 with TRBJ2-7, with TRBD2 matching 7 bases. This CDR3 contains 19 residues. V gave up 1 base and J gave up 0 bases; unmatched junction bases: 15. Germline V gives CDR1 SGHNT, CDR2 YENEEA. Written as DNA, the CDR3 is TGTGCCAGCAGCTTAGTGGGGGGGGGAGCCAGGACCTCCTCCTACGAGCAGTACTTC. It translates to CASSLVGGGARTSSYEQYF.

This clone was counted between two and nine times. The V gene is TRBV6-4, the J gene TRBJ2-1, with D unresolved. CDR1 is MRHNA and CDR2 is SNTAGT in the germline V gene. CDR3 length: 17 residues. V lost 0 bases, J lost 4 bases, and 16 bases lay in between. CDR3 sequence reads: CASSDSSLSRQYNEQFF. The CDR3 DNA reads as TGTGCCAGCAGTGACTCGAGCCTTTCTAGGCAGTACAATGAGCAGTTCTTC.

The V gene is TRBV19, the J gene TRBJ2-1, with 9 bases fitting TRBD2. Germline V CDR1 and CDR2: LNHDA, SQIVND (reference sequence). V was pared by 5 bases and J by 4 bases, with 6 bases of the junction left unmatched. The CDR3 is 15 residues long. This CDR3 reads CASSLLAGLYNEQFF. The DNA for the CDR3 is TGTGCCAGTAGTCTACTAGCGGGTTTATACAATGAGCAGTTCTTC.

The V gene is TRBV6-1, the J gene TRBJ1-1; 8 positions agree with TRBD1. Germline CDR1 and CDR2: MNHNS and SASEGT. This CDR3 comprises 14 residues. Germline trimming cut 2 bases from V and 4 bases from J; bases unmatched to any gene: 3. The CDR3 protein is CASSEQGAPTEAFF. In DNA, the CDR3 is TGTGCCAGCAGTGAACAGGGGGCGCCCACTGAAGCTTTCTTT.

V gene TRBV11-2 combines with J gene TRBJ2-5; the match to TRBD2 covers 7 bases. Germline assignment: CDR1 SGHAT and CDR2 FQNNGV. The CDR3 is made up of 14 amino acids. V gave up 2 bases and J gave up 5 bases; unmatched junction bases: 5. The DNA of the CDR3 is TGTGCCAGCAGCTTACGGACTAGTTGGGAGACCCAGTACTTC. Encoded protein: CASSLRTSWETQYF. Using reference TRBV11-2 and TRBJ2-5 for the parts outside the CDR3, the full variable domain is EAGVAQSPRYKIIEKRQSVAFWCNPISGHATLYWYQQILGQGPKLLIQFQNNGVVDDSQLPKDRFSAERLKGVDSTLKIQPAKLEDSAVYLCASSLRTSWETQYFGPGTRLLVL.